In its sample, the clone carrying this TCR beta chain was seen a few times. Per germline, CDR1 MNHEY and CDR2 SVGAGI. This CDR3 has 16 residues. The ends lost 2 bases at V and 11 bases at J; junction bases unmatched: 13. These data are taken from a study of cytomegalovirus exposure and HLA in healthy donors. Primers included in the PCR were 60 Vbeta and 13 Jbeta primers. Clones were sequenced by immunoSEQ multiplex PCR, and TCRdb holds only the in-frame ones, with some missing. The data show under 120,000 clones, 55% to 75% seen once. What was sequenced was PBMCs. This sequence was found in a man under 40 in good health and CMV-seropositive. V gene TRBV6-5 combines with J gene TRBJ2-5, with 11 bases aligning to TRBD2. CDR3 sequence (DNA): TGTGCCAGCAGTTACGCGACTAGCGGGGCCCTCCTGGAGCAGTACTTC. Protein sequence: CASSYATSGALLEQYF.